The 14 T cell receptor beta chains reported below all come from one sample, sequenced in a study of shared clonotypes between healthy human individuals (TCRdb year 2020). The library was generated by the immunoSEQ multiplex PCR assay. In TCRdb, the immuneACCESS table is reduced to in-frame sequences with V and J assigned. These tables do not hold every clone; where another copy was compared, an unresolved V gene accounts for under half, and the others remain unexplained. The sample table records 630,000 or so clones; roughly 98% of these occur just once. 0.3% of the sample comes from the top ten. CD8 naive samples consisted of CD45RO-negative cells that were positively selected for CCR7, yielding a CD45RA+CCR7+ population without TemRA cells. The sequencing sample was made of naive CD8+ T cells sorted from blood. Read against the paper, the sample's cell subset or site label means: CD45RA+CCR7+. The receptors come from a man aged 30-40 years in good health.

Worth noting for this clone: Within the sample, other DNA sequences also encode this same CDR3. The genes are TRBV28 and TRBJ2-1; D not certain. CDR3 length: 10 residues. CDR1 and CDR2 from the germline V gene are MDHEN and SYDVKM. V was pared by 6 bases and J by 7 bases, with 4 bases between. CDR3 sequence reads: CASSLNEQFF. The CDR3 coding sequence is TGTGCCAGCAGCTTAAATGAGCAGTTCTTC.

CDR3 sequence reads: CASSVAGYGNTIYF. CDR3 bases: TGTGCCAGCAGCGTAGCAGGATATGGAAACACCATATATTTT. The chain employs TRBV9 and TRBJ1-3; D remains ambiguous. The CDR3 has 14 amino acids. CDR1 is SGDLS, CDR2 YYNGEE, per germline. V was trimmed by 0 bases and J by 3 bases, leaving 7 bases between them.

This sequence joins TRBV7-3 and TRBJ2-1; 13 nucleotides line up with TRBD2. CDR3 length: 15 residues. CDR1 is SGHTA and CDR2 is FQGTGA in the germline V gene. With V trimmed by 3 bases and J by 8 bases, 4 bases remained unmatched. The CDR3 DNA reads as TGTGCCAGCAGCTTCAAGGGACTAGCGGGATATGAGCAGTTCTTC. Amino acids: CASSFKGLAGYEQFF.

This clone is a singleton in its sample. The same CDR3 arises from other DNA sequences in this sample as well. The chain combines TRBV9 with TRBJ2-1; 7 positions match TRBD2. This CDR3 has 9 amino acids. Germline V gives CDR1 SGDLS, CDR2 YYNGEE. CDR3 sequence reads: CASGGEQFF. CDR3 DNA: TGTGCGTCGGGGGGTGAGCAGTTCTTC.

The chain uses TRBV4-1 and TRBJ1-1; the match to TRBD1 covers 8 bases. The CDR3 loop spans 11 amino acids. The V gene end was trimmed by 4 bases and the J gene end by 13 bases; junction bases not matched to a gene: 5. Germline lookup yields CDR1 MGHRA and CDR2 YSYEKL. The CDR3 reads CASSLGQVRFF. In DNA form, the CDR3 reads TGCGCCAGCAGCCTGGGACAGGTACGTTTCTTT.

This chain joins TRBV5-1 and TRBJ2-1; D gene ambiguous. The germline V and J ends were trimmed by 4 bases and 0 bases, with 14 bases remaining between them. Per germline, CDR1 SGHRS and CDR2 YFSETQ. The CDR3 runs 16 residues. CDR3 sequence: CASSGSESISYNEQFF. CDR3 DNA sequence: TGCGCCAGCAGCGGCAGCGAGAGCATCTCCTACAATGAGCAGTTCTTC. The full variable domain, in which reference TRBV5-1 and TRBJ2-1 provide the parts outside the CDR3, is KAGVTQTPRYLIKTRGQQVTLSCSPISGHRSVSWYQQTPGQGLQFLFEYFSETQRNKGNFPGRFSGRQFSNSRSEMNVSTLELGDSALYLCASSGSESISYNEQFFGPGTRLTVL.

The chain carries TRBV28 and TRBJ2-5; D unclear. V was clipped by 6 bases and J by 4 bases, with 15 bases between them. Looked up from germline, CDR1 is MDHEN and CDR2 is SYDVKM. The CDR3 is made up of 14 amino acids. CDR3 DNA sequence: TGTGCCAGCAGGAACACCGGACCCCTAGAGACCCAGTACTTC. Amino acids: CASRNTGPLETQYF.

This rearrangement joins TRBV7-2 to TRBJ1-2; the match to TRBD1 covers 8 bases. The CDR3 covers 17 residues. The V gene end was trimmed by 9 bases and the J gene end by 5 bases; junction bases not matched to a gene: 20. Germline V gene sequence: CDR1 SGHTA, CDR2 FQGNSA. The CDR3 here is CASTHESRAGGEYGYTF. The CDR3, as DNA: TGTGCCAGTACGCACGAATCCCGGGCAGGGGGCGAGTATGGCTACACCTTC.

In its sample, this clone was seen once. The chain is built from TRBV28 and TRBJ1-1; D is unresolved. The CDR3 covers 12 residues. Trimming shortened V by 3 bases and J by 8 bases, and 10 bases separated the two germline ends. Germline V gene sequence: CDR1 MDHEN, CDR2 SYDVKM. CDR3 sequence: CASSLVFVEAFF. DNA for the CDR3: TGTGCCAGCAGTTTGGTATTCGTAGAAGCTTTCTTT. Based on the CDR3 plus reference TRBV28 and TRBJ1-1, the full variable domain is DVKVTQSSRYLVKRTGEKVFLECVQDMDHENMFWYRQDPGLGLRLIYFSYDVKMKEKGDIPEGYSVSREKKERFSLILESASTNQTSMYLCASSLVFVEAFFGQGTRLTVV.

This chain links TRBV13 with TRBJ2-7; 9 nucleotides agree with TRBD1. Germline CDR1 and CDR2: PRHDT and FYEKMQ (reference sequence). V trimming: 4 bases; J trimming: 5 bases; junction bases outside the gene matches: 6. The CDR3 runs 14 residues. CDR3 loop: CASSSGTGSHEQYF. The DNA of the CDR3 is TGTGCCAGCAGCTCCGGGACAGGGTCCCACGAGCAGTACTTC. The full variable domain, its missing parts supplied by reference TRBV13 and TRBJ2-7, is AAGVIQSPRHLIKEKRETATLKCYPIPRHDTVYWYQQGPGQDPQFLISFYEKMQSDKGSIPDRFSAQQFSDYHSELNMSSLELGDSALYFCASSSGTGSHEQYFGPGTRLTVT.

The chain has TRBV19 and TRBJ2-7; possibly TRBD1 for D (5 bases). The V gene's germline CDR1 is LNHDA and CDR2 SQIVND (reference sequence). Trimming shortened V by 4 bases and J by 4 bases, and 8 bases separated the two germline ends. The CDR3 has 12 residues. CDR3 nucleotides: TGTGCCAGTAGTACTCAGGGTTACGAGCAGTACTTC. Translation gives CASSTQGYEQYF.

A remark on this clone: A junction boundary mismatches the germline segment, possibly from a read error. CDR3 amino acids: CASSLEQGREQYF. CDR3 coding DNA: TGTGCTAGCAGCTTAGAGCAGGGACGGGAGCAGTACTTC. V is TRBV7-7 and J is TRBJ2-7, with D tentatively TRBD1 or TRBD2 (5 bases each). The CDR3 length is 13 residues. Germline CDR1 is SSHAT and CDR2 is FNYEAQ (reference sequence).

The chain uses TRBV5-6 and TRBJ2-5; possibly TRBD2 for D (7 bases). CDR1 SGHDT and CDR2 YYEEEE come from the germline V gene. V was shortened by 4 bases and J by 4 bases, with 20 bases between the two germline ends. The CDR3 has 16 residues. The CDR3 reads CASSALGTIAGETQYF. The DNA for the CDR3 is TGTGCCAGCAGCGCCCTCGGGACAATAGCGGGAGAGACCCAGTACTTC.

V and J are TRBV5-1 and TRBJ2-7; the match to TRBD2 covers 10 bases. V gave up 0 bases and J gave up 0 bases; unmatched junction bases: 6. CDR1 is SGHRS, CDR2 YFSETQ, per germline. This CDR3 has 17 residues. The CDR3: CASSLGTSGWSSYEQYF. Written as DNA, the CDR3 is TGCGCCAGCAGCTTGGGGACTAGCGGTTGGAGCTCCTACGAGCAGTACTTC. Complete variable domain (other parts from reference TRBV5-1 and TRBJ2-7): KAGVTQTPRYLIKTRGQQVTLSCSPISGHRSVSWYQQTPGQGLQFLFEYFSETQRNKGNFPGRFSGRQFSNSRSEMNVSTLELGDSALYLCASSLGTSGWSSYEQYFGPGTRLTVT.